The 27 T cell receptor beta chains below all came from one sample that was sequenced in a study of blood T cell repertoires in COVID-19. Sequencing was performed with immunoSEQ multiplex PCR; in TCRdb, only in-frame clones are kept and a portion is missing. The sample lists around 300,000 clones, just under 85% occurring once. The sequenced sample was peripheral blood. These receptors were collected from a woman between 45 and 60 years old with active or convalescent COVID-19.

This chain connects TRBV3-1 (or the pseudogene TRBV3-2) to TRBJ2-5; 7 bases line up with TRBD2. Per germline, CDR1 LGHDT and CDR2 YNNKEL (reference sequence). V shed 3 bases, J shed 5 bases, and the junction held 6 bases outside the gene matches. The CDR3 runs 14 residues. CDR3 sequence (DNA): TGTGCCAGCAGCCAGGGGGAGGGGAGGGAGACCCAGTACTTC. This translates into CASSQGEGRETQYF.

This clone was detected a few times. The CDR3 protein is CASRMMGGGGSPLHF. In nucleotides, the CDR3 is TGTGCCAGCAGGATGATGGGGGGAGGAGGCTCACCCCTCCACTTT. The rearrangement uses TRBV5-4 and TRBJ1-6, with D possibly being TRBD1 (5 bases). Looked up from germline, CDR1 is SGHNT and CDR2 is YYREEE (reference sequence). V lost 5 bases to trimming and J lost 10 bases, with 19 bases between them. The CDR3 covers 15 residues.

The rearrangement links TRBV15 to TRBJ2-4, with D tentatively TRBD1 (6 bases). V lost 2 bases to trimming and J lost 9 bases, with 23 bases between them. Germline CDR1 is LNHNV and CDR2 is YYDKDF (reference sequence). CDR3 length: 17 residues. CDR3 region: CATSRPGTLGALGIQYF. The CDR3 DNA follows: TGTGCCACCAGCAGACCGGGGACGTTGGGGGCTCTTGGCATTCAGTACTTC.

In its sample, this clone was seen once. The chain joins TRBV30 to TRBJ2-7; 7 nucleotides line up with TRBD2. The CDR3 extends over 12 amino acids. CDR1 and CDR2 from the germline V gene are GTSNPN and SVGIG (reference sequence). The V gene end was trimmed by 2 bases and the J gene end by 7 bases; junction bases not matched to a gene: 5. The CDR3 loop is CAWSPTGREQYF. CDR3 coding DNA: TGTGCCTGGAGTCCGACCGGGAGGGAGCAGTACTTC.

The chain employs TRBV2 and TRBJ2-1; D may be TRBD1 (6 bases). The length of the CDR3 is 15 residues. Germline CDR1 reads SNHLY; CDR2 reads FYNNEI. V dropped 2 bases and J dropped 3 bases, with 11 bases sitting between them. CDR3 nucleotides: TGTGCCAGCAGTGAACGGCAGGGGAGCTACAATGAGCAGTTCTTC. Residues: CASSERQGSYNEQFF. Together with reference TRBV2 and TRBJ2-1, the CDR3 gives the full variable domain: EPEVTQTPSHQVTQMGQEVILRCVPISNHLYFYWYRQILGQKVEFLVSFYNNEISEKSEIFDDQFSVERPDGSNFTLKIRSTKLEDSAMYFCASSERQGSYNEQFFGPGTRLTVL.

The V gene is TRBV12-3 or TRBV12-4, the J gene TRBJ1-3; no clear D gene. Trimming pared 9 bases from V and 2 bases from J, leaving 8 bases between. CDR3 length: 12 amino acids. The CDR3 protein is CASSATGNTIYF. The CDR3 nucleotides are TGTGCCAGTTCCGCGACTGGAAACACCATATATTTT.

This chain joins TRBV13 and TRBJ2-7, with 7 bases lining up with TRBD2. The germline CDR1 and CDR2 sequences are PRHDT and FYEKMQ (reference sequence). V shed 5 bases, J shed 2 bases, and the junction held 21 bases outside the gene matches. The CDR3 extends over 19 amino acids. The CDR3 DNA is TGTGCCAGCAGCAATAGCGGGCCTTTTAGTGGGGTAACTACCTACGAGCAGTACTTC. It specifies CASSNSGPFSGVTTYEQYF.

This chain uses TRBV9 with TRBJ1-2; D not certain. V was trimmed by 3 bases and J by 4 bases, leaving 10 bases between them. CDR3 length: 13 amino acids. Per germline, CDR1 SGDLS and CDR2 YYNGEE. CDR3 amino acids: CASSDGEGYGYTF. The CDR3, as DNA: TGTGCCAGCAGCGACGGAGAAGGCTATGGCTACACCTTC.

The chain is built from TRBV4-1 and TRBJ2-5; TRBD1 is a possible D gene (6 bases). The CDR3 runs 17 residues. V shed 3 bases and J shed 2 bases, with 19 bases lying between them. CDR1 MGHRA and CDR2 YSYEKL come from the germline V gene. The CDR3 reads CASSQLLRQAPQETQYF. In nucleotides, the CDR3 is TGCGCCAGCAGCCAGCTCCTTAGACAGGCACCGCAAGAGACCCAGTACTTC.

This chain connects TRBV14 to TRBJ1-1; tentative D call: TRBD1 (5 bases). V was trimmed by 4 bases and J by 0 bases, leaving 15 bases between them. The CDR3 runs to 16 residues. Germline V gene lookup returns CDR1 SGHDN and CDR2 FVKESK. The CDR3 DNA is TGTGCCAGCAGCCCTTGGGGGGAGGGAATGAACACTGAAGCTTTCTTT. This translates into CASSPWGEGMNTEAFF.

V gene TRBV9 combines with J gene TRBJ1-6, with 7 bases lining up with TRBD1. Germline-derived CDR1 and CDR2 are SGDLS and YYNGEE. The CDR3 contains 17 residues. Germline trimming cut 0 bases from V and 7 bases from J; bases unmatched to any gene: 10. The CDR3 protein is CASSVDHRGNINSPLHF. The CDR3, as DNA: TGTGCCAGCAGCGTAGACCACAGGGGAAATATAAATTCACCCCTCCACTTT.

This chain uses TRBV6-5 with TRBJ1-2; no clear D. CDR1 is MNHEY and CDR2 is SVGAGI in the germline V gene. This CDR3 has 11 amino acids. Trimming pared 4 bases from V and 7 bases from J, leaving 7 bases between. This CDR3 reads CASSWAGGYTF. CDR3 sequence (DNA): TGTGCCAGCAGTTGGGCTGGTGGCTACACCTTC.

The chain recombines TRBV9 with TRBJ1-4; 11 bases match TRBD1. Per germline, CDR1 SGDLS and CDR2 YYNGEE. CDR3 length: 16 amino acids. V shed 3 bases, J shed 4 bases, and the junction held 5 bases outside the gene matches. In nucleotides, the CDR3 is TGTGCCAGCAGCGCCGGACAGGGGGCAGGTAATGAAAAACTGTTTTTT. It yields the protein CASSAGQGAGNEKLFF.

The chain has TRBV4-1 and TRBJ2-1; 15 bases are a match to TRBD2. Looked up from germline, CDR1 is MGHRA and CDR2 is YSYEKL. V lost 0 bases and J lost 0; bases outside the gene matches: 3. The CDR3 contains 19 residues. CDR3 nucleotides: TGCGCCAGCAGCCAAGATGGACTAGCGGGAGGGTCCTCCTACAATGAGCAGTTCTTC. Translation gives CASSQDGLAGGSSYNEQFF.

The chain employs TRBV6-5 and TRBJ2-1; 11 nucleotides align to TRBD2. The CDR3 sequence is 15 residues long. Looked up from germline, CDR1 is MNHEY and CDR2 is SVGAGI. After removal of 4 bases from V and 4 bases from J, the junction contained 3 bases not matched to a gene. In DNA form, the CDR3 reads TGTGCCAGCAGTTGGACTAGCGGGCCTTACAATGAGCAGTTCTTC. It translates to CASSWTSGPYNEQFF.

V and J are TRBV9 and TRBJ1-2; perhaps TRBD1 as D (6 bases). Looked up from germline, CDR1 is SGDLS and CDR2 is YYNGEE. V lost 0 bases to trimming and J lost 8 bases, with 14 bases between them. This CDR3 is built from 14 residues. CDR3 bases: TGTGCCAGCAGCGTAGGAGGGGGTTATGAAGGCTACACCTTC. Its protein product is CASSVGGGYEGYTF.

This clone has more than one count but fewer than ten. V usage is TRBV1 and J usage is TRBJ2-1; the table's TRBD2 call for D was not verified on the DNA. TRBV1 constitutes a pseudogene. The CDR3 consists of 15 residues. CDR3 DNA sequence: TGCACCAGCAGCCCCCAGCGGGAGTATAACAATGAGCAGTTCTTC. Amino acids: CTSSPQREYNNEQFF.

The rearrangement uses TRBV6-5 and TRBJ2-6; D ambiguous. Per the germline V gene, CDR1 is MNHEY and CDR2 is SVGAGI. The CDR3 loop spans 15 amino acids. Trimming took off 6 bases at V and 2 bases at J, with 11 bases between the two ends. As DNA, the CDR3 is TGTGCCAGCAGCCCATATTTAGCTGGGGCCAACGTCCTGACTTTC. It specifies CASSPYLAGANVLTF.

The chain combines TRBV28 with TRBJ2-1; 10 nucleotides match TRBD1. V trimming: 5 bases; J trimming: 4 bases; junction bases outside the gene matches: 8. The germline V gene has CDR1 MDHEN and CDR2 SYDVKM. The CDR3 consists of 16 residues. CDR3 residues: CASSTSGTGAYNEQFF. CDR3 bases: TGTGCCAGCAGTACCTCCGGGACAGGGGCTTACAATGAGCAGTTCTTC.

V is TRBV7-8 and J is TRBJ2-2; D may be TRBD2 (6 bases). This CDR3 is built from 16 residues. Trimming removed 1 base at V and 0 bases at J, with 9 bases between. The germline V gene encodes CDR1 SGHVS and CDR2 FQNEAQ. The CDR3 DNA reads TGTGCCAGCAGCTTAGTTGGCGGGGCGAACACCGGGGAGCTGTTTTTT. It yields the protein CASSLVGGANTGELFF.

The CDR3 DNA is TGTGCCAGCTTACAGGGGAGCAATCAGCCCCAGCATTTT. This codes for CASLQGSNQPQHF. The chain links TRBV6-5 to TRBJ1-5; 7 bases map to TRBD1. Germline CDR1 is MNHEY and CDR2 is SVGAGI. The J segment lost 1 base and the V segment lost 8 bases, leaving 2 bases of the junction unmatched. The CDR3 is 13 amino acids.

CDR3 loop: CASSENRGYEKLFF. CDR3 nucleotide sequence: TGTGCCAGCAGTGAAAACAGGGGTTATGAAAAACTGTTTTTT. This chain uses TRBV6-1 with TRBJ1-4; 7 bases fit TRBD1. Germline V gives CDR1 MNHNS, CDR2 SASEGT. Germline trimming cut 2 bases from V and 6 bases from J; bases unmatched to any gene: 3. The CDR3 runs to 14 residues.

The chain couples TRBV11-3 to TRBJ1-1, with 7 bases identical to TRBD1. The V gene's germline CDR1 is SGHNT and CDR2 YENEEA. V gave up 5 bases and J gave up 3 bases; unmatched junction bases: 3. The CDR3 runs to 13 residues. The CDR3 loop is CASSKGAYTEAFF. The CDR3 DNA is TGTGCCAGCAGCAAGGGGGCTTACACTGAAGCTTTCTTT. The full variable domain, its missing parts supplied by reference TRBV11-3 and TRBJ1-1, is EAGVVQSPRYKIIEKKQPVAFWCNPISGHNTLYWYLQNLGQGPELLIRYENEEAVDDSQLPKDRFSAERLKGVDSTLKIQPAELGDSAVYLCASSKGAYTEAFFGQGTRLTVV.

The rearrangement uses TRBV18 and TRBJ2-3; 11 bases align to TRBD2. The CDR3 runs 17 residues. Germline-derived CDR1 and CDR2 are KGHSH and LQKENI. V lost 5 bases to trimming and J lost 0 bases; unmatched junction nucleotides: 7. CDR3 sequence reads: CASSNGLAGTSTDTQYF. The CDR3 coding sequence is TGTGCCAGCTCAAATGGACTAGCGGGCACTAGCACAGATACGCAGTATTTT.

This chain connects TRBV5-1 to TRBJ2-5; 7 nucleotides agree with TRBD2. V shed 0 bases and J 5 bases; nucleotides not matched to a gene: 7. Germline V lookup: CDR1 SGHRS, CDR2 YFSETQ. The CDR3 consists of 15 residues. CDR3 nucleotide sequence: TGCGCCAGCAGCTTGGGCGGGAGTGACGCGGAGACCCAGTACTTC. Amino acid sequence: CASSLGGSDAETQYF. Full variable domain (rest looked up from reference TRBV5-1 and TRBJ2-5): KAGVTQTPRYLIKTRGQQVTLSCSPISGHRSVSWYQQTPGQGLQFLFEYFSETQRNKGNFPGRFSGRQFSNSRSEMNVSTLELGDSALYLCASSLGGSDAETQYFGPGTRLLVL.

The V gene is TRBV6-5, the J gene TRBJ1-3; D uncertain. Trimming left V 6 bases short and J 0 bases short, with 6 bases between. The germline CDR1 and CDR2 sequences are MNHEY and SVGAGI. The CDR3 contains 13 residues. CDR3 coding DNA: TGTGCCAGCAGGGTACTCTCTGGAAACACCATATATTTT. This translates into CASRVLSGNTIYF.

The chain recombines TRBV15 with TRBJ2-1; 9 nucleotides align to TRBD2. This CDR3 region has 16 residues. The germline V gene has CDR1 LNHNV and CDR2 YYDKDF (reference sequence). V shed 5 bases and J 8 bases; nucleotides not matched to a gene: 13. The CDR3 spells CATSSRPAGGIYEQFF. The DNA for the CDR3 is TGTGCCACCAGCTCCCGTCCCGCGGGAGGGATCTATGAGCAGTTCTTC.